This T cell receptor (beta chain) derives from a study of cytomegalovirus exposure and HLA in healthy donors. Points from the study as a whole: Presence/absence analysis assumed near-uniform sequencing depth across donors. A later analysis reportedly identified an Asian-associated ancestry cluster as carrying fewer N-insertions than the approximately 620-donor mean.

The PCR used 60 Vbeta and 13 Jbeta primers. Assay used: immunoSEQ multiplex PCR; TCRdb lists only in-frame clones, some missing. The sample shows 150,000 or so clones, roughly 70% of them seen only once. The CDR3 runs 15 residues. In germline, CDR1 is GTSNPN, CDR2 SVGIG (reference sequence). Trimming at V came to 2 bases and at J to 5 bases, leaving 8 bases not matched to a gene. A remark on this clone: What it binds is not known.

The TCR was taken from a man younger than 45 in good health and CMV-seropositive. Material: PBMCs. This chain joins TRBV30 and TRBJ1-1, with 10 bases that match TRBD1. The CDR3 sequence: CAWSTGQGRRTEAFF. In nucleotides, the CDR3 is TGTGCCTGGAGTACGGGACAGGGGAGGAGAACTGAAGCTTTCTTT.